Below, 18 T cell receptor beta chains from the same sample are listed, as sequenced in a study of T cell changes during pregnancy in multiple sclerosis. Using immunoSEQ multiplex PCR, the repertoire was profiled, and TCRdb retains in-frame clones only, with some absent. The sample consists of fewer than 30,000 clones, more than 80% of them appearing once. The sample in question was CD8+ T cells from peripheral blood mononuclear cells, obtained before pregnancy. These receptors came from a female donor with multiple sclerosis, enrolled in a pregnancy study.

This clone was recorded only once. The chain carries TRBV27 and TRBJ2-7; D is uncertain. This CDR3 comprises 12 residues. V was pared by 6 bases and J by 4 bases, with 10 bases between. CDR1 is MNHEY, CDR2 SMNVEV, per germline (reference sequence). CDR3 nucleotides: TGTGCCAGCAGCCCACTCGCGTACGAGCAGTACTTC. Residues: CASSPLAYEQYF.

The chain has TRBV9 and TRBJ2-3, with D perhaps matching TRBD1 (6 bases). Looked up from germline, CDR1 is SGDLS and CDR2 is YYNGEE. Trimming took 0 bases from V and 6 from J, leaving 8 bases between them. The CDR3 is 13 amino acids. CDR3 loop: CASSVVQGDTQYF. CDR3 in DNA: TGTGCCAGCAGCGTAGTTCAGGGGGATACGCAGTATTTT.

This clone was seen once. The rearrangement uses TRBV7-3 and TRBJ2-7; 12 bases are shared with TRBD2. V was clipped by 6 bases and J by 2 bases; unmatched bases: 8. Germline V gene sequence: CDR1 SGHTA, CDR2 FQGTGA. The CDR3 has 16 residues. CDR3 nucleotides: TGTGCCAGCAGGCTATCATGGACTAGCGGGGCCTACGAGCAGTACTTC. This encodes CASRLSWTSGAYEQYF.

The chain has TRBV6-6 and TRBJ2-3, with unresolved D. The CDR3 is made up of 12 amino acids. V lost 4 bases and J lost 0, with 2 bases in between. From germline, CDR1 is MNHNY and CDR2 SVGAGI (reference sequence). The CDR3 is CASSSSTDTQYF. The CDR3 DNA follows: TGTGCCAGCAGTTCTAGCACAGATACGCAGTATTTT.

This chain uses TRBV27 with TRBJ1-4; 8 bases map to TRBD1. The ends lost 6 bases at V and 5 bases at J; junction bases unmatched: 11. Germline loops: CDR1 MNHEY, CDR2 SMNVEV (reference sequence). The CDR3 has 16 residues. The CDR3 region has the DNA TGTGCCAGCAGCTCCCTGGGCCAGGGGGCGAATGAAAAACTGTTTTTT. Protein product: CASSSLGQGANEKLFF.

V gene TRBV5-4 combines with J gene TRBJ2-7, with D perhaps matching TRBD2 (5 bases). The length of the CDR3 is 13 residues. Germline CDR1 SGHNT, CDR2 YYREEE (reference sequence). The germline V and J ends were trimmed by 3 bases and 4 bases, with 11 bases remaining between them. The DNA of the CDR3 is TGTGCCAGCAGCTCTGTGGGAGCATACGAGCAGTACTTC. Translating gives CASSSVGAYEQYF.

This rearrangement joins TRBV15 to TRBJ1-1; no clear D. The CDR3 loop spans 16 amino acids. CDR1 is LNHNV, CDR2 YYDKDF, per germline (reference sequence). Trimming pared 0 bases from V and 0 bases from J, leaving 11 bases between. In nucleotides, the CDR3 is TGTGCCACCAGCAGAGATCCCCCAGGCATGAACACTGAAGCTTTCTTT. It is translated as CATSRDPPGMNTEAFF.

The V call is TRBV2, the J call TRBJ1-1, with 8 bases that match TRBD1. J lost 1 base, V lost 7 bases, and 5 bases had no gene match. This CDR3 region has 14 residues. Germline V CDR1 and CDR2: SNHLY, FYNNEI. The CDR3 coding sequence is TGTGCCAGCACCCTTGGGACAGGGAACACTGAAGCTTTCTTT. This gives the protein CASTLGTGNTEAFF.

This chain connects TRBV7-9 to TRBJ2-1; a weak D match, TRBD2 (6 bases). There are 12 residues in the CDR3. The V end lost 8 bases, the J end lost 6 bases, and 11 bases lay between the germline ends. Germline CDR1 reads SEHNR; CDR2 reads FQNEAQ (reference sequence). In DNA form, the CDR3 reads TGTGCCAGCGAAGGGACTGGCAATGAGCAGTTCTTC. Encoded protein: CASEGTGNEQFF. The whole variable domain, filled in from reference TRBV7-9 and TRBJ2-1, reads DTGVSQNPRHKITKRGQNVTFRCDPISEHNRLYWYRQTLGQGPEFLTYFQNEAQLEKSRLLSDRFSAERPKGSFSTLEIQRTEQGDSAMYLCASEGTGNEQFFGPGTRLTVL.

Concerning this clone itself: An end of the junction differs from the germline gene, which may be a read error. The gene calls are TRBV2 and TRBJ2-7; 8 bases agree with TRBD1. This CDR3 contains 16 residues. CDR1 is SNHLY, CDR2 FYNNEI, per germline. The CDR3 DNA is TGTGCCAGCAGCGTTCCACGGACAGGGCACTCCAACGAGCAGTACTTC. Its protein is CASSVPRTGHSNEQYF.

As to this clone: At one of its ends the junction is not consistent with the germline gene, which may arise from a read error. The chain combines TRBV4-1 with TRBJ2-4; D perhaps matches TRBD2 (6 bases). Germline CDR1 is MGHRA and CDR2 is YSYEKL. This CDR3 is built from 11 residues. The CDR3 nucleotides are TGCGCCAGCAGCCACGAGGAGACTAGTTTCTTC. This encodes CASSHEETSFF.

The CDR3 spells CASSLDRAYEQYF. The CDR3 DNA is TGTGCCAGTAGCCTCGACAGGGCCTACGAGCAGTACTTC. The gene calls are TRBV19 and TRBJ2-7; 7 bases line up with TRBD1. Trimming cost V 6 bases and J 2 bases; bases outside gene matches: 4. The germline V gene has CDR1 LNHDA and CDR2 SQIVND (reference sequence). This CDR3 has 13 amino acids.

In its sample, this clone was seen once. This chain joins TRBV21-1 and TRBJ1-6. TRBV21-1 is given as a pseudogene. This CDR3 region has 16 residues. CDR3 in DNA: TGTGCCAGCAGCAAAGTTGACTGCCCCTATAATTCACCCCTCCACTTT. It codes for CASSKVDCPYNSPLHF.

The rearrangement links TRBV6-4 to TRBJ2-3, with 7 bases fitting TRBD2. V lost 2 bases and J lost 3; bases outside the gene matches: 11. The CDR3 loop spans 17 amino acids. Germline loops: CDR1 MRHNA, CDR2 SNTAGT. CDR3 bases: TGTGCCAGCAGTGACGGCCCAGCGGGGAGCGGGACAGATACGCAGTATTTT. It specifies CASSDGPAGSGTDTQYF.

This chain joins TRBV9 and TRBJ2-7; maybe TRBD2 (5 bases). The CDR3 has 16 amino acids. The germline V and J ends were trimmed by 4 bases and 4 bases, with 21 bases remaining between them. Germline V gene lookup returns CDR1 SGDLS and CDR2 YYNGEE. CDR3 DNA sequence: TGTGCCAGCAGCCCATCCCCGCTAATCGGGGTGTACGAGCAGTACTTC. Translation: CASSPSPLIGVYEQYF.

The chain carries TRBV5-5 and TRBJ2-1; possibly TRBD2 for D (5 bases). CDR1 and CDR2 (germline): SGHKS, YYEKEE (reference sequence). The CDR3 length is 15 residues. The V end lost 3 bases, the J end lost 10 bases, and 20 bases lay between the germline ends. The CDR3 sequence: CASSSHTRWEKEQFF. The CDR3 DNA reads TGTGCCAGCAGCTCCCACACCCGGTGGGAGAAAGAGCAGTTCTTC.

The chain combines TRBV5-6 with TRBJ2-2, with 12 nucleotides matching TRBD2. The J segment lost 6 bases and the V segment lost 2 bases, leaving 5 bases of the junction unmatched. CDR1 and CDR2 (germline): SGHDT, YYEEEE. The CDR3 totals 16 residues. CDR3 sequence (DNA): TGTGCCAGCAGCTTCCTAGCGGGGGGGCCGTCCGGGGAGCTGTTTTTT. Amino acids: CASSFLAGGPSGELFF.

In its sample, this clone ranks as medium-sized. The rearrangement joins TRBV9 to TRBJ1-1; the D is unclear. The germline gives CDR1 SGDLS, CDR2 YYNGEE. The length of the CDR3 is 13 residues. V was clipped by 0 bases and J by 4 bases, with 7 bases between them. CDR3 DNA sequence: TGTGCCAGCAGCGTAGAGAGGGCCACTGAAGCTTTCTTT. It translates to CASSVERATEAFF.